Presented here are 5 T cell receptor beta chains from one specimen sequenced in a study of T cell clusters in autoimmune cytopenias. TRB was amplified by touch-down multiplex PCR, primer pools A and B combined. Reprocessing the multiplex PCR reads, TCRdb reports a single entry for every CDR3 protein and omits DNA. Its table lists about 4,200 distinct CDR3 sequences. Some 38,000 genome equivalents of blood DNA were amplified for TRB. This sample also appeared in a second study, on T cell repertoires in aging, cancer and after chemotherapy.

The sequenced material came from peripheral blood. Receptors originate from a human donor in good health.

The chain links TRBV28 to TRBJ2-1; TCRdb outputs TRBD2, but without DNA this stays unchecked. Germline CDR1 MDHEN, CDR2 SYDVKM. This CDR3 spans 16 amino acids. The CDR3 loop is CASTLAGDLSYNEQFF.

The J gene is TRBJ2-4, the V gene TRBV19; TCRdb's D gene call, TRBD1, goes unchecked for lack of DNA. Germline-derived CDR1 and CDR2 are LNHDA and SQIVND (reference sequence). The length of the CDR3 is 13 residues. The CDR3 sequence is CASRDRAGNIQYF.

The chain is built from TRBV7-2 and TRBJ2-1; TCRdb's D gene call, TRBD1, goes unchecked for lack of DNA. The germline gives CDR1 SGHTA, CDR2 FQGNSA. The CDR3 loop spans 15 amino acids. CDR3: CASSPGGQAYNEQFF. The whole variable domain, remainder taken from reference TRBV7-2 and TRBJ2-1, is GAGVSQSPSNKVTEKGKDVELRCDPISGHTALYWYRQSLGQGLEFLIYFQGNSAPDKSGLPSDRFSAERTGGSVSTLTIQRTQQEDSAVYLCASSPGGQAYNEQFFGPGTRLTVL.

The V call is TRBV5-1, the J call TRBJ1-4; checking the TCRdb D call of TRBD1 is not possible without DNA. Germline-derived CDR1 and CDR2 are SGHRS and YFSETQ. CDR3 length equals 15 residues. The CDR3 reads CASSLVTGTNEKLFF.

The CDR3 loop is CSLYLGRGGTDTQYF. This rearrangement joins TRBV20-1 to TRBJ2-3; TCRdb's assignment of TRBD1 cannot be checked, as there is no DNA. Germline V gives CDR1 DFQATT, CDR2 SNEGSKA (reference sequence). This CDR3 region has 15 residues.